The entry below describes one TCR beta chain. The antigen remains unidentified. This entry belongs to a study of cytotoxic CD8 clonotypes in ibrutinib-treated CLL. Study details: There were, on average, 255,043 productive templates and tens of thousands of productive rearrangements per sample. Study results and caveats: Clonality went up at the time of ibrutinib response, stayed stable in sustained remission, and later dropped back toward its baseline level at progression. Against age-matched healthy donors, baseline clonality ran higher and tracked circulating CD8+ T-cell counts.

Genomic DNA (around 2 micrograms) was obtained from cryopreserved PBMCs for construction of TCR beta libraries. Trimming at V came to 6 bases and at J to 8 bases, leaving 13 bases not matched to a gene. The germline V gene has CDR1 MDHEN and CDR2 SYDVKM. The CDR3 is 15 residues long. Data came from immunoSEQ multiplex PCR; TCRdb stores just in-frame clones and leaves some out. Among roughly 150,000 clones listed, roughly 76% were seen once. The V gene is TRBV28, the J gene TRBJ1-3; the match to TRBD1 covers 7 bases. The origin of this receptor is a human donor with chronic lymphocytic leukemia. The sequences come from PBMCs, collected after 24 months of ibrutinib treatment. The CDR3 bases are TGTGCCAGCAGCCCCCCGGGGGGGCAGGGGGACACCATATATTTT. The encoded protein is CASSPPGGQGDTIYF.